The rows below give T cell receptor beta chains drawn from one sample of a study of vaccination and CD4 T cells after COVID-19. TCRdb processed the PCR reads anew with MiXCR; each CDR3 protein has one entry. Of thousands of distinct CDR3 sequences in the sample, under 35% were seen once. Their recognized antigens are unknown. Sequencing input: CD4+ T cells from blood, cultured in vitro. The receptor source for this set is a human donor in good health. Both conserved end residues are part of each CDR3. The order of the fields is D gene, V gene, J gene, clone size, CDR3 protein, CDR3 DNA. A D gene is named only where the DNA matches it firmly. Clone size is stated in some rows and not others, as once, few, many or a class when expanded.

d_gene: NA
v_gene: TRBV30
j_gene: TRBJ2-7
abundance: NA
CDR3aa: CAWSGGLAYEQYF
CDR3nt: TGTGCCTGGAGTGGGGGGTTAGCCTACGAGCAGTACTTC

d_gene: NA
v_gene: TRBV20-1
j_gene: TRBJ1-2
abundance: NA
CDR3aa: CSAPKNYGYTF
CDR3nt: TGCAGTGCCCCTAAGAACTATGGCTACACCTTC

d_gene: NA
v_gene: TRBV10-1
j_gene: TRBJ2-2
abundance: NA
CDR3aa: CASSVGGLGGATGELFF
CDR3nt: TGCGCCAGCAGTGTCGGGGGATTGGGGGGCGCAACCGGGGAGCTGTTTTTT

d_gene: NA
v_gene: TRBV12-3/TRBV12-4
j_gene: TRBJ1-2
abundance: few
CDR3aa: CASSIDLRGLGYTF
CDR3nt: TGTGCCAGCAGTATCGATCTTAGGGGTTTGGGCTACACCTTC

d_gene: NA
v_gene: TRBV20-1
j_gene: TRBJ1-5
abundance: few
CDR3aa: CSANSQGNQPQHF
CDR3nt: TGCAGTGCAAACTCACAGGGTAATCAGCCCCAGCATTTT

d_gene: TRBD2
v_gene: TRBV4-2
j_gene: TRBJ2-3
abundance: once
CDR3aa: CASSQDLAGGPDTQYF
CDR3nt: TGTGCCAGCAGCCAAGATCTAGCGGGGGGGCCAGATACGCAGTATTTT

d_gene: NA
v_gene: TRBV6-1
j_gene: TRBJ1-1
abundance: once
CDR3aa: CASKFHWVSGSNTEAFF
CDR3nt: TGTGCCAGCAAGTTCCATTGGGTCAGTGGATCAAACACTGAAGCTTTCTTT

d_gene: NA
v_gene: TRBV6-1
j_gene: TRBJ2-1
abundance: NA
CDR3aa: CASETEGAYNEQFF
CDR3nt: TGTGCCAGCGAAACGGAGGGGGCGTACAATGAGCAGTTCTTC

d_gene: NA
v_gene: TRBV2
j_gene: TRBJ1-1
abundance: few
CDR3aa: CASRGATRNTEAFF
CDR3nt: TGTGCCAGCAGGGGGGCGACGAGGAACACTGAAGCTTTCTTT

d_gene: TRBD1
v_gene: TRBV27
j_gene: TRBJ1-1
abundance: NA
CDR3aa: CASSSRGRGTEAFF
CDR3nt: TGTGCCAGCAGTTCCAGGGGGCGAGGCACTGAAGCTTTCTTT

d_gene: NA
v_gene: TRBV5-1
j_gene: TRBJ2-3
abundance: NA
CDR3aa: CASSLRQAASTDTQYF
CDR3nt: TGCGCCAGCAGCTTGAGGCAGGCGGCTAGCACAGATACGCAGTATTTT

d_gene: NA
v_gene: TRBV19
j_gene: TRBJ1-1
abundance: NA
CDR3aa: CASSITFPGPEAFF
CDR3nt: TGTGCCAGTAGTATAACCTTTCCGGGGCCAGAAGCTTTCTTT

d_gene: NA
v_gene: TRBV9
j_gene: TRBJ2-1
abundance: few
CDR3aa: CASSAGGEQFF
CDR3nt: TGTGCCAGCAGTGCCGGAGGGGAGCAGTTCTTC

d_gene: NA
v_gene: TRBV25-1
j_gene: TRBJ2-7
abundance: NA
CDR3aa: CASSETGSLRQYF
CDR3nt: TGTGCCAGCAGTGAAACAGGGAGCTTGCGGCAGTACTTC

d_gene: NA
v_gene: TRBV12-3/TRBV12-4
j_gene: TRBJ1-1
abundance: few
CDR3aa: CASSPNMNTEAFF
CDR3nt: TGTGCCAGCAGTCCAAACATGAACACTGAAGCTTTCTTT

d_gene: TRBD2
v_gene: TRBV19
j_gene: TRBJ2-3
abundance: few
CDR3aa: CASSGQGGIADTQYF
CDR3nt: TGTGCCAGTAGTGGGCAGGGAGGGATTGCAGATACGCAGTATTTT

d_gene: NA
v_gene: TRBV6-1
j_gene: TRBJ2-2
abundance: few
CDR3aa: CASSVGHMNTGELFF
CDR3nt: TGTGCCAGCAGTGTGGGACATATGAACACCGGGGAGCTGTTTTTT

d_gene: TRBD2
v_gene: TRBV29-1
j_gene: TRBJ2-3
abundance: NA
CDR3aa: CSVRTSGNTDTQYF
CDR3nt: TGCAGCGTTAGGACTAGCGGAAACACAGATACGCAGTATTTT

d_gene: NA
v_gene: TRBV27
j_gene: TRBJ2-5
abundance: NA
CDR3aa: CASRGLASQETQYF
CDR3nt: TGTGCCAGCAGGGGCCTAGCGAGCCAAGAGACCCAGTACTTC

d_gene: NA
v_gene: TRBV14
j_gene: TRBJ1-2
abundance: NA
CDR3aa: CASSQGTLFYGYTF
CDR3nt: TGTGCCAGCAGTCAGGGCACTCTCTTCTATGGCTACACCTTC

d_gene: TRBD2
v_gene: TRBV24-1
j_gene: TRBJ2-3
abundance: few
CDR3aa: CATSEGLSTDTQYF
CDR3nt: TGTGCCACCAGTGAGGGACTATCCACAGATACGCAGTATTTT

d_gene: NA
v_gene: TRBV6-1
j_gene: TRBJ1-1
abundance: few
CDR3aa: CASSADGYTEAFF
CDR3nt: TGTGCCAGCAGTGCGGACGGGTACACTGAAGCTTTCTTT

d_gene: TRBD1
v_gene: TRBV28
j_gene: TRBJ1-1
abundance: NA
CDR3aa: CASSQGGTWGVAFF
CDR3nt: TGTGCCAGCAGTCAAGGGGGCACCTGGGGGGTAGCTTTCTTT

d_gene: NA
v_gene: TRBV10-3
j_gene: TRBJ2-3
abundance: few
CDR3aa: CAISDGQFSTDTQYF
CDR3nt: TGTGCCATCAGTGATGGACAGTTTAGCACAGATACGCAGTATTTT

d_gene: TRBD1
v_gene: TRBV7-9
j_gene: TRBJ1-6
abundance: few
CDR3aa: CASSLRTGDNSPLHF
CDR3nt: TGTGCCAGCAGCCTCCGGACAGGAGATAATTCACCCCTCCACTTT

d_gene: TRBD1
v_gene: TRBV20-1
j_gene: TRBJ1-6
abundance: NA
CDR3aa: CSAQTGEKSPLHF
CDR3nt: TGCAGTGCTCAAACAGGGGAAAAATCACCCCTCCACTTT

d_gene: TRBD2
v_gene: TRBV6-2/TRBV6-3
j_gene: TRBJ2-7
abundance: NA
CDR3aa: CASSFTAGASYEQYF
CDR3nt: TGTGCCAGCAGTTTTACAGCGGGGGCCTCCTACGAGCAGTACTTC

d_gene: NA
v_gene: TRBV1
j_gene: TRBJ2-1
abundance: NA
CDR3aa: CTSSRTLGGAYEQFF
CDR3nt: TGCACCAGCAGCCGGACCCTCGGGGGGGCATATGAGCAGTTCTTC

d_gene: TRBD1
v_gene: TRBV19
j_gene: TRBJ1-1
abundance: NA
CDR3aa: CASSRTGGLGTEAFF
CDR3nt: TGTGCCAGTAGTAGGACAGGGGGGCTTGGGACTGAAGCTTTCTTT

d_gene: TRBD1
v_gene: TRBV5-4
j_gene: TRBJ1-1
abundance: few
CDR3aa: CASSPTPMDRGRGEAFF
CDR3nt: TGTGCCAGCAGCCCAACACCAATGGACAGGGGCCGCGGTGAAGCTTTCTTT

d_gene: NA
v_gene: TRBV11-2
j_gene: TRBJ1-2
abundance: NA
CDR3aa: CASSLGNLLPNYGYTF
CDR3nt: TGTGCCAGCAGCTTAGGAAATTTGCTCCCGAACTATGGCTACACCTTC

d_gene: TRBD1
v_gene: TRBV18
j_gene: TRBJ1-2
abundance: NA
CDR3aa: CASSRDRADGYTF
CDR3nt: TGTGCCAGCTCACGCGACAGGGCGGATGGCTACACCTTC

d_gene: NA
v_gene: TRBV18
j_gene: TRBJ1-1
abundance: NA
CDR3aa: CASSPQTRENTEAFF
CDR3nt: TGTGCCAGCTCACCACAGACTAGGGAGAACACTGAAGCTTTCTTT

d_gene: NA
v_gene: TRBV6-1
j_gene: TRBJ2-7
abundance: NA
CDR3aa: CASSPALRGQEQYF
CDR3nt: TGTGCCAGCAGCCCCGCCCTGCGGGGGCAAGAGCAGTACTTC

d_gene: NA
v_gene: TRBV30
j_gene: TRBJ1-1
abundance: once
CDR3aa: CAWSEGGNTEAFF
CDR3nt: TGTGCCTGGTCCGAGGGGGGGAACACTGAAGCTTTCTTT

d_gene: TRBD1
v_gene: TRBV9
j_gene: TRBJ1-2
abundance: NA
CDR3aa: CASSLQGGPDYGYTF
CDR3nt: TGTGCCAGCAGCCTCCAGGGGGGCCCTGACTATGGCTACACCTTC

d_gene: NA
v_gene: TRBV7-6
j_gene: TRBJ2-3
abundance: few
CDR3aa: CASSLGGGYSTDTQYF
CDR3nt: TGTGCCAGCAGTCTAGGGGGAGGGTATTCGACAGATACGCAGTATTTT

d_gene: TRBD2
v_gene: TRBV6-1
j_gene: TRBJ2-3
abundance: few
CDR3aa: CASRGLAGGSDTQYF
CDR3nt: TGTGCCAGCAGGGGCCTAGCGGGGGGATCAGATACGCAGTATTTT

d_gene: NA
v_gene: TRBV2
j_gene: TRBJ1-5
abundance: few
CDR3aa: CASSEMNTVLGPQHF
CDR3nt: TGTGCCAGCAGTGAGATGAATACGGTGCTTGGGCCCCAGCATTTT

d_gene: NA
v_gene: TRBV6-4
j_gene: TRBJ2-2
abundance: few
CDR3aa: CASSDSQAGELFF
CDR3nt: TGTGCCAGCAGTGACTCGCAGGCCGGGGAGCTGTTTTTT

d_gene: TRBD2
v_gene: TRBV20-1
j_gene: TRBJ2-3
abundance: NA
CDR3aa: CSASPQGGGDPITDTQYF
CDR3nt: TGCAGTGCTAGTCCCCAGGGCGGGGGGGACCCGATCACAGATACGCAGTATTTT

d_gene: NA
v_gene: TRBV6-1
j_gene: TRBJ1-6
abundance: medium-sized
CDR3aa: CASSDGAPLHF
CDR3nt: TGTGCCAGCAGTGACGGGGCACCCCTCCACTTT

d_gene: NA
v_gene: TRBV27
j_gene: TRBJ2-1
abundance: NA
CDR3aa: CASSPSGGTPGQFF
CDR3nt: TGTGCCAGCAGTCCCTCCGGAGGGACACCGGGGCAGTTCTTC

d_gene: TRBD1
v_gene: TRBV6-1
j_gene: TRBJ1-1
abundance: few
CDR3aa: CASTYLAGQMNTEAFF
CDR3nt: TGTGCCAGCACCTACCTGGCGGGACAGATGAACACTGAAGCTTTCTTT

d_gene: NA
v_gene: TRBV20-1
j_gene: TRBJ2-2
abundance: few
CDR3aa: CSASGGPNTGELFF
CDR3nt: TGCAGTGCTAGCGGGGGGCCGAACACCGGGGAGCTGTTTTTT

d_gene: TRBD1
v_gene: TRBV3-1
j_gene: TRBJ1-6
abundance: NA
CDR3aa: CASSPQTGGNSPLHF
CDR3nt: TGTGCCAGCAGCCCCCAGACAGGGGGCAATTCACCCCTCCACTTT

d_gene: NA
v_gene: TRBV6-5
j_gene: TRBJ2-5
abundance: few
CDR3aa: CASSYTGRNQETQYF
CDR3nt: TGTGCCAGCAGTTACACCGGACGGAACCAAGAGACCCAGTACTTC